These 8 T cell receptor beta chains were sequenced from one sample in a study of neoadjuvant anti-PD-1 for oral cavity cancer. Data came from immunoSEQ multiplex PCR; TCRdb stores just in-frame clones and leaves some out. This sample has around 15,000 clones; about 67% occur once, and the top ten carry about 2.4%. Sequences were derived from PBMCs, sampled before nivolumab (anti-PD-1) treatment. These receptors came from a person aged 40 to 85 with oral cavity squamous cell carcinoma.

The chain employs TRBV27 and TRBJ1-5; TRBD1 might be the D (5 bases). In germline, CDR1 is MNHEY, CDR2 SMNVEV (reference sequence). V was cut by 7 bases and J by 5 bases, with 15 bases left in between. This CDR3 region has 14 residues. The CDR3 sequence is CASTKVGGHQPQHF. The CDR3 DNA reads TGTGCCAGCACCAAAGTTGGGGGACATCAGCCCCAGCATTTT.

The V and J genes are TRBV30 and TRBJ1-5; tentative D call: TRBD1 (6 bases). Germline CDR1 and CDR2: GTSNPN and SVGIG (reference sequence). The CDR3 length is 15 residues. The V gene lost 1 base and the J gene lost 3 bases, with 13 bases spanning the gap. CDR3 nucleotides: TGTGCCTGGAGTGCGACGGGGGGCCACAATCAGCCCCAGCATTTT. It translates to CAWSATGGHNQPQHF.

This clone was detected once. The chain joins TRBV6-5 to TRBJ2-1; D may be TRBD1 (5 bases). The CDR3 spans 14 residues. With 6 bases removed from V and 5 bases from J, the gap between germline ends came to 14 bases. Germline values: CDR1 MNHEY, CDR2 SVGAGI. The CDR3 bases are TGTGCCAGCAGGCAATGGCTAGGGGACAATGAGCAGTTCTTC. Protein sequence: CASRQWLGDNEQFF.

Comment on this clone: This likely comes from a read error, as the CDR3 has no conserved phenylalanine or tryptophan at its end. The DNA is omitted, as the CDR3 cannot be located on it reliably, and the CDR3 follows TCRdb's listing. V gene TRBV28 combines with J gene TRBJ2-7; the D call TRBD2 from the table was never checked on the DNA. Including both end residues, the CDR3 is 12 amino acids long. CDR1 and CDR2 from the germline V gene are MDHEN and SYDVKM. This CDR3 reads CASGLAGGPLVS.

The rearrangement uses TRBV5-4 and TRBJ2-7; 8 bases match TRBD1. The CDR3 runs 14 residues. From germline, CDR1 is SGHNT and CDR2 YYREEE (reference sequence). V shed 3 bases, J shed 1 base, and the junction held 3 bases outside the gene matches. CDR3 residues: CASSSDRESYEQYF. For the CDR3, the DNA is TGTGCCAGCAGCTCGGACAGGGAATCCTACGAGCAGTACTTC.

This clone has a handful of counts. Other DNA sequences in this sample translate to the same CDR3. This chain uses TRBV7-9 with TRBJ2-7, with D hard to call. The CDR3 is 13 residues long. Germline CDR1 and CDR2: SEHNR and FQNEAQ (reference sequence). The germline V and J ends were trimmed by 0 bases and 2 bases, with 5 bases remaining between them. CDR3 DNA: TGTGCCAGCAGCTTAGCCGGCACCTACGAGCAGTACTTC. It is translated as CASSLAGTYEQYF.

The rearrangement uses TRBV11-2 and TRBJ2-7; no reliable D call. Trimming took off 0 bases at V and 5 bases at J, with 11 bases between the two ends. The V gene's germline CDR1 is SGHAT and CDR2 FQNNGV. The CDR3 is made up of 14 amino acids. The CDR3 DNA follows: TGTGCCAGCAGCTTAGAGGTGGCCTTGGACGAGCAGTACTTC. Protein: CASSLEVALDEQYF.

Only a few counts were recorded for this clone. V gene TRBV27 combines with J gene TRBJ1-5; D uncertain. This CDR3 is built from 13 residues. CDR1 and CDR2 (germline): MNHEY, SMNVEV (reference sequence). V lost 5 bases and J lost 3, with 8 bases in between. The CDR3 DNA reads TGTGCCAGCAGTATGGTTTTCAATCAGCCCCAGCATTTT. It yields the protein CASSMVFNQPQHF.